The sequence of this T cell receptor (beta chain) was determined in a study of T cell responses to AZD1222 COVID-19 vaccine. Findings of the study overall: CD4 TCRs linked to vaccination spanned spike, dominating at 160-218 and 743-854. Recipients of AZD1222 seropositive at baseline numbered only five or six. Most donors were white British and more were female, and clonal diversity was possibly underestimated.

With 6 bases clipped from V and 4 bases from J, the junction kept 6 bases outside the gene matches. The CDR3 loop spans 12 amino acids. Germline CDR1 and CDR2: SQVTM and ANQGSEA. Libraries were prepared by immunoSEQ multiplex PCR; TCRdb keeps only in-frame clonotypes and omits some of them. The data show roughly 65,000 clones, roughly 86% seen once. Concerning this clone itself: Antigen unknown.

The chain employs TRBV29-1 and TRBJ2-7, with 7 bases matching TRBD1. This specimen was peripheral blood, taken on day 0 of AZD1222 vaccination. The TCR was taken from an adult in good health. CDR3 sequence reads: CSVAGTVYEQYF. The CDR3 DNA reads TGCAGCGTCGCCGGGACAGTATACGAGCAGTACTTC.